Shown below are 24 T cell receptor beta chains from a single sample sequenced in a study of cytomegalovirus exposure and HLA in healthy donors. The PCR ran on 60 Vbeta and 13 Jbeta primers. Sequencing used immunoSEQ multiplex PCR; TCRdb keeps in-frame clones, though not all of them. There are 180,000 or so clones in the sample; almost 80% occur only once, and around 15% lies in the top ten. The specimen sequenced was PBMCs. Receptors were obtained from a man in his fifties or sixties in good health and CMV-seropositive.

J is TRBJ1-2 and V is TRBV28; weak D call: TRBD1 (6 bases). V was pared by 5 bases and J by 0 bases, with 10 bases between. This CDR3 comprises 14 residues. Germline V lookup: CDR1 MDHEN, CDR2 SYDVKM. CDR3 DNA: TGTGCCAGCAGTCCCAGGGGTTCTAACTATGGCTACACCTTC. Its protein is CASSPRGSNYGYTF.

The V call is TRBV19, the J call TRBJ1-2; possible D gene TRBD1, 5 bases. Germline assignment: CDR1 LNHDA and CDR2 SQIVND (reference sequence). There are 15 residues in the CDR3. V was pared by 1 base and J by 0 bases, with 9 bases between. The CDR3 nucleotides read TGTGCCAGTAGTATAGTGGCAGGGACTAACTATGGCTACACCTTC. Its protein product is CASSIVAGTNYGYTF.

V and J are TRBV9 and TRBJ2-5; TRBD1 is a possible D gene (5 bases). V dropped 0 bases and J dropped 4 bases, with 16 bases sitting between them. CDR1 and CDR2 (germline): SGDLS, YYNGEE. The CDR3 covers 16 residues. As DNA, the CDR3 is TGTGCCAGCAGCGTAGAAAGGTCAGGGATTGGAGAGACCCAGTACTTC. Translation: CASSVERSGIGETQYF.

CDR3 nucleotide sequence: TGCGCCAGCAGTTACAGGGTCGATGCCGGGGAGCTGTTTTTT. It codes for CASSYRVDAGELFF. The chain uses TRBV5-1 and TRBJ2-2; D perhaps matches TRBD1 (6 bases). CDR3 length: 14 amino acids. Germline assignment: CDR1 SGHRS and CDR2 YFSETQ. Trimming took off 5 bases at V and 6 bases at J, with 14 bases between the two ends. The entire variable domain, with the rest obtained from reference TRBV5-1 and TRBJ2-2, is as follows: KAGVTQTPRYLIKTRGQQVTLSCSPISGHRSVSWYQQTPGQGLQFLFEYFSETQRNKGNFPGRFSGRQFSNSRSEMNVSTLELGDSALYLCASSYRVDAGELFFGEGSRLTVL.

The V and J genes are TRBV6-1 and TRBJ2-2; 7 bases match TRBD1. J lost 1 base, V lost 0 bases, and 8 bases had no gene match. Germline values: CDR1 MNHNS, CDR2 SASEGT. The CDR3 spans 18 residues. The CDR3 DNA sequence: TGTGCCAGCAGTGAAGCGCCCGGAGCAGGGGGGAACACCGGGGAGCTGTTTTTT. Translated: CASSEAPGAGGNTGELFF.

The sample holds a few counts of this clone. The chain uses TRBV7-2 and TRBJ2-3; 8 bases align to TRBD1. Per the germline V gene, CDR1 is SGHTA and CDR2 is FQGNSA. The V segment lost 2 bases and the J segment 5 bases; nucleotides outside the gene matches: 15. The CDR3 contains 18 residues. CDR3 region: CASSLWGGQGRFGDTQYF. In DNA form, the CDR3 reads TGTGCCAGCAGCTTATGGGGTGGACAGGGAAGGTTCGGAGATACGCAGTATTTT.

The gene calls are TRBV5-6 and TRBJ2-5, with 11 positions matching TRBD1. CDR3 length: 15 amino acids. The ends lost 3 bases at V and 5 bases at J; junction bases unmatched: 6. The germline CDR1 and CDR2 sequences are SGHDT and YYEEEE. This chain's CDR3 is CASSSSGTGGETQYF. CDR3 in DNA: TGTGCCAGCAGCTCCTCCGGGACAGGGGGGGAGACCCAGTACTTC.

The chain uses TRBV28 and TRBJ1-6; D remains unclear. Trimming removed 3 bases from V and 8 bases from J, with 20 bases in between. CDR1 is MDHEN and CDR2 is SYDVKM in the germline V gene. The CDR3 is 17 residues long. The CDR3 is CASSFPLQRRRDSPLHF. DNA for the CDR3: TGTGCCAGCAGTTTCCCGCTTCAGAGGCGGAGGGATTCACCCCTCCACTTT.

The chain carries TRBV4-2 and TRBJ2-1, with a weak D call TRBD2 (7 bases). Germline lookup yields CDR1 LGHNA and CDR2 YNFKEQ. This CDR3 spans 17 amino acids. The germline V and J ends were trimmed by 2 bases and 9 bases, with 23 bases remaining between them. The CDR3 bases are TGTGCCAGCAGCCAAAGGGGGGGAGGGAGCCCGGATCCTGAGCAGTTCTTC. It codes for CASSQRGGGSPDPEQFF.

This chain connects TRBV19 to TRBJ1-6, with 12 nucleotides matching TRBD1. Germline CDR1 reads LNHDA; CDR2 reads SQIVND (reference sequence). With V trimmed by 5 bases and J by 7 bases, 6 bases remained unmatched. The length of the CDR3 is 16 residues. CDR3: CASSPGTGGRNSPLHF. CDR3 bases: TGTGCCAGTAGTCCCGGGACAGGGGGCAGGAATTCACCCCTCCACTTT. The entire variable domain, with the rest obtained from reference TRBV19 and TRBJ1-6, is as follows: DGGITQSPKYLFRKEGQNVTLSCEQNLNHDAMYWYRQDPGQGLRLIYYSQIVNDFQKGDIAEGYSVSREKKESFPLTVTSAQKNPTAFYLCASSPGTGGRNSPLHFGNGTRLTVT.

The DNA for the CDR3 is TGTGCCAGCAGCTTTAAACAGGGATGGAACGGGGAGCTGTTTTTT. Residues: CASSFKQGWNGELFF. The V gene is TRBV11-1, the J gene TRBJ2-2; the D gene is possibly TRBD1 (6 bases). Germline loops: CDR1 SGHAT, CDR2 FQDESV (reference sequence). The V and J ends lost 3 bases and 7 bases respectively, with 15 bases between them. This CDR3 comprises 15 residues.

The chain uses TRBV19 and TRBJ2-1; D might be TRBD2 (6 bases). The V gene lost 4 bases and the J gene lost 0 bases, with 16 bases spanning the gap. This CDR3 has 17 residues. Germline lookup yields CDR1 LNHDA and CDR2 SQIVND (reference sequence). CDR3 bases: TGTGCCAGTAGTACCCACCGCCAGGACTACTCCTACAATGAGCAGTTCTTC. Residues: CASSTHRQDYSYNEQFF.

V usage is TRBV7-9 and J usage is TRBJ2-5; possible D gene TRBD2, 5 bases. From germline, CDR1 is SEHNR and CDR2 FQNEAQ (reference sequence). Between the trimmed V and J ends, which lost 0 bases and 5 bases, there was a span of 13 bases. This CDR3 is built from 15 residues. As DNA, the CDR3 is TGTGCCAGCAGCTTAGCGGACTCGAGGTTTGAGACCCAGTACTTC. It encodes CASSLADSRFETQYF. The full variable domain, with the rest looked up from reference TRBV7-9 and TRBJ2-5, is DTGVSQNPRHKITKRGQNVTFRCDPISEHNRLYWYRQTLGQGPEFLTYFQNEAQLEKSRLLSDRFSAERPKGSFSTLEIQRTEQGDSAMYLCASSLADSRFETQYFGPGTRLLVL.

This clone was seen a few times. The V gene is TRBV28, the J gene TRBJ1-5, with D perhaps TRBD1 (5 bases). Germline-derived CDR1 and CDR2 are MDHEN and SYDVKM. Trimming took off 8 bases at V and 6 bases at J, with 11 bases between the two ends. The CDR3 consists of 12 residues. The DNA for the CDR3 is TGTGCCAGCGGGGGAGGGTCTCAGCCCCAGCATTTT. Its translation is CASGGGSQPQHF.

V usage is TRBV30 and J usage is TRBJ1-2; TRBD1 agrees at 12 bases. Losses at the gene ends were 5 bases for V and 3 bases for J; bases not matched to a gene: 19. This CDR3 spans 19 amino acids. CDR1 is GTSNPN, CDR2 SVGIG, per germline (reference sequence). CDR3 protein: CAWVGTGQGQGAFYYGYTF. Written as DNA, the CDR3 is TGTGCCTGGGTCGGGACTGGTCAGGGACAGGGGGCATTTTACTATGGCTACACCTTC.

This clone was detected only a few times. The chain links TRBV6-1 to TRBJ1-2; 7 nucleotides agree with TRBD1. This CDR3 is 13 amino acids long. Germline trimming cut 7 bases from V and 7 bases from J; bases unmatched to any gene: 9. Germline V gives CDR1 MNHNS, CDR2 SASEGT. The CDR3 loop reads CASTRTGEFGYTF. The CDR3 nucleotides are TGTGCCAGCACCCGCACAGGGGAGTTTGGCTACACCTTC.

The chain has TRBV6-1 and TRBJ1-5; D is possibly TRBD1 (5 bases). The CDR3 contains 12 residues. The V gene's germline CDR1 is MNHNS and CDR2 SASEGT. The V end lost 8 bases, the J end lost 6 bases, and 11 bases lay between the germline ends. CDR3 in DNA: TGTGCCAGCGCAGGGTCAGGTCAGCCCCAGCATTTT. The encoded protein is CASAGSGQPQHF.

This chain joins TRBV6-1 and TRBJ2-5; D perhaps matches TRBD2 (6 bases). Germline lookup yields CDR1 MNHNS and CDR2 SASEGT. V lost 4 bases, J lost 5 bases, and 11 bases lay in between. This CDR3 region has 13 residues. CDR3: CASSAEGPETQYF. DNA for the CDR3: TGTGCCAGCAGTGCGGAGGGGCCGGAGACCCAGTACTTC.

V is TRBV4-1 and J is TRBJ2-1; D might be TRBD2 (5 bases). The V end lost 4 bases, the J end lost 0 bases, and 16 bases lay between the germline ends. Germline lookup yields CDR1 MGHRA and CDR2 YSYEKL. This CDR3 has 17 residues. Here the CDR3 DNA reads TGCGCCAGCAGCCCTCTAGCAGCTGCGCGCTCCTACAATGAGCAGTTCTTC. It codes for CASSPLAAARSYNEQFF.

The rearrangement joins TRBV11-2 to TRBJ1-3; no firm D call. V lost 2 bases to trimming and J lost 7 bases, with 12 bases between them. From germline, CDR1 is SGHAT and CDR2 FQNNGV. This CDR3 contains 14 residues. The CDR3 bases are TGTGCCAGCAGCTTATCCACCGCCCGGAACACCATATATTTT. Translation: CASSLSTARNTIYF.

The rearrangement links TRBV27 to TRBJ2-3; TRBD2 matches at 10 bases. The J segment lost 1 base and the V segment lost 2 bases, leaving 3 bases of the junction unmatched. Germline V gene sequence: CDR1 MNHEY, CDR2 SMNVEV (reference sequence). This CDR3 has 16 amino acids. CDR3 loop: CASSLPTSGGTDTQYF. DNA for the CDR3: TGTGCCAGCAGTTTACCCACTAGCGGGGGCACAGATACGCAGTATTTT.

CDR3 region: CASSASTDTQYF. The DNA of the CDR3 is TGTGCCAGCAGTGCCTCCACAGATACGCAGTATTTT. The genes are TRBV2 and TRBJ2-3; no definite D call. V was trimmed by 4 bases and J by 2 bases, leaving 4 bases between them. The CDR3 contains 12 residues. CDR1 SNHLY and CDR2 FYNNEI come from the germline V gene.

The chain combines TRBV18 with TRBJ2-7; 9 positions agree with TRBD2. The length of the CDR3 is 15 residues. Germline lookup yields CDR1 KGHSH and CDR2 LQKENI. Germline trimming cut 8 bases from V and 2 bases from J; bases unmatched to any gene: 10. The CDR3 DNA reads TGTGCCAGCAGTTTTGCTAGCGGGGTTACCTACGAGCAGTACTTC. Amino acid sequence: CASSFASGVTYEQYF. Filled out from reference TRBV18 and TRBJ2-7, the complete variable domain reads NAGVMQNPRHLVRRRGQEARLRCSPMKGHSHVYWYRQLPEEGLKFMVYLQKENIIDESGMPKERFSAEFPKEGPSILRIQQVVRGDSAAYFCASSFASGVTYEQYFGPGTRLTVT.

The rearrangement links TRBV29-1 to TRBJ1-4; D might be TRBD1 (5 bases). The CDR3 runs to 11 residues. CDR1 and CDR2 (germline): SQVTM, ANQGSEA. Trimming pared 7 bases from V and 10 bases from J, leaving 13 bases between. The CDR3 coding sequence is TGCAGCGCCTCGGACAAGGGAAAACTGTTTTTT. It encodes CSASDKGKLFF.